The clone carrying this TCR beta chain was seen a handful of times. The antigen remains undetermined. The V gene's germline CDR1 is SQVTM and CDR2 ANQGSEA. The CDR3 is 13 amino acids. V was clipped by 3 bases and J by 0 bases; unmatched bases: 1. These data are taken from a study of T cell repertoires in cytomegalovirus infection. Across the study: Well-studied HLA-B-restricted epitopes and recently identified HLA-C-restricted epitopes of CMV were both used in the study. A matching HLA type, together with CMV infection, was signaled by public TCR beta signatures.

Study conclusions and caveats: Cumulative frequency of public TCR beta families picked out carriers of CMV plus the relevant HLA. The study found HLA-C-restricted CMV-specific TCR beta clonotypes dominating the ex vivo response.

From the reads, TCRdb called clonotypes with MiXCR, one entry per CDR3 protein. Of about 160,000 distinct CDR3 sequences listed, roughly a fifth are singletons. The chain employs TRBV29-1 and TRBJ1-1; 7 bases fit TRBD1. The sequence was collected from a human donor in good health (CMV status not recorded). Some clones in this sample may be carry-over from other donors' samples. The source was CD8+ T cells from cultured PBMCs, collected from culture after CMV antigen stimulation. Here the CDR3 reads CSVDRGMNTEAFF. The DNA of the CDR3 is TGCAGCGTTGACAGGGGGATGAACACTGAAGCTTTCTTT. Complete variable domain (other parts from reference TRBV29-1 and TRBJ1-1): SAVISQKPSRDICQRGTSLTIQCQVDSQVTMMFWYRQQPGQSLTLIATANQGSEATYESGFVIDKFPISRPNLTFSTLTVSNMSPEDSSIYLCSVDRGMNTEAFFGQGTRLTVV.